The clone carrying this T cell receptor (beta chain) was recorded a few times. What it binds is not known. This record comes from a study of cytomegalovirus exposure and HLA in healthy donors. The PCR made use of 60 Vbeta and 13 Jbeta primers. TCRdb keeps only in-frame clones here, not all; method: immunoSEQ multiplex PCR. The sample records around 150,000 clones, approximately 82% being singletons. Study outcomes and limitations: A later analysis, which compared TCR beta chains of equal frequency, found the HLA-associated ones more clonally expanded. Previous analysis showed most TCR beta V segments were productive about 87% or about 30% of the time. Some V segments (TRBV6-2 and TRBV6-3 among them) were excluded as indistinguishable. The authors later found most CMV-associated TCR beta chains appeared HLA-restricted.

This CDR3 spans 13 amino acids. Trimming removed 2 bases at V and 3 bases at J, with 5 bases between. Germline loops: CDR1 MNHNS, CDR2 SASEGT. Sample: PBMCs. The rearrangement uses TRBV6-1 and TRBJ1-3; D not certain. The clonotype originates from a man aged 18-30 years in good health and CMV-seropositive. As DNA, the CDR3 is TGTGCCAGCAGTGAACAGGTTGGAAACACCATATATTTT. This translates into CASSEQVGNTIYF.